The 28 T cell receptor beta chains below all came from one sample that was sequenced in a study of CXCR3-negative and CXCR3-positive naive CD8 T cells. The libraries of TRB cDNA were constructed through 5' RACE using UMI labels. One entry per CDR3 protein, without DNA, is what TCRdb gives after re-calling the 5' RACE reads. There are 100,000 to 150,000 distinct CDR3 sequences in the sample, with nearly 0.5% held by the top ten. Sequenced sample: naive CXCR3- CD8+ T cells from blood. Subset described: CD45RO-CCR7+CD27+CD95- naive CD8+ T cells lacking CXCR3 (TNR3-). The origin of the receptors is a human donor in good health. Some clones in this sample may be carry-over from other donors' samples.

The chain combines TRBV28 with TRBJ2-1; the TCRdb call, TRBD1, lacks DNA for checking. The CDR3 covers 15 residues. The germline V gene has CDR1 MDHEN and CDR2 SYDVKM. The CDR3 loop is CASSYDRDPYNEQFF.

The chain carries TRBV7-9 and TRBJ2-1; TCRdb selects TRBD2, and the lack of DNA leaves this call unchecked. Germline CDR1 is SEHNR and CDR2 is FQNEAQ (reference sequence). The CDR3 spans 18 residues. The CDR3 reads CASSPLTSGGPLYNEQFF.

This chain joins TRBV7-7 and TRBJ2-5; TCRdb picks TRBD1, but there is no DNA to check that call. In germline, CDR1 is SSHAT, CDR2 FNYEAQ (reference sequence). CDR3 length: 14 residues. The CDR3 here is CASSLGQGAETQYF.

The J gene is TRBJ2-1, the V gene TRBV27; TCRdb returns TRBD2, unconfirmable since there is no DNA. Germline values: CDR1 MNHEY, CDR2 SMNVEV (reference sequence). The CDR3 contains 14 residues. This CDR3 reads CASSLWDEYNEQFF.

The chain has TRBV6-2 or TRBV6-3 and TRBJ2-1. The length of the CDR3 is 14 residues. CDR1 is MNHEY and CDR2 is SVGEGT in the germline V gene. This chain's CDR3 is CASSYSLHYNEQFF.

The chain carries TRBV19 and TRBJ2-7; TCRdb's assignment of TRBD1 cannot be checked, as there is no DNA. Germline V gene sequence: CDR1 LNHDA, CDR2 SQIVND (reference sequence). The CDR3 extends over 16 amino acids. The CDR3 loop reads CASSRNRGRLGYEQYF.

This chain joins TRBV25-1 and TRBJ1-1. This CDR3 has 12 residues. CDR1 is MGHDK and CDR2 is SYGVNS in the germline V gene. This chain's CDR3 is CASSFESTEAFF.

The CDR3 region is CSARDPPARRQFF. The J gene is TRBJ2-1, the V gene TRBV20-1; TCRdb picks TRBD2, but there is no DNA to check that call. The CDR3 has 13 residues. Germline V gene lookup returns CDR1 DFQATT and CDR2 SNEGSKA (reference sequence).

This chain connects TRBV7-2 to TRBJ2-5; TCRdb indicates TRBD1, and absent DNA this call remains unverified. CDR1 and CDR2 from the germline V gene are SGHTA and FQGNSA. The CDR3 spans 15 residues. CDR3 in amino acids: CASSSSAGAGETQYF.

V gene TRBV29-1 combines with J gene TRBJ2-7. The CDR3 covers 13 residues. CDR1 and CDR2 (germline): SQVTM, ANQGSEA. CDR3 amino acids: CSPRSGSLDEQYF.

The chain carries TRBV5-1 and TRBJ2-7; TCRdb designates TRBD1, a call that cannot be tested without DNA. Germline-derived CDR1 and CDR2 are SGHRS and YFSETQ. The CDR3 covers 15 residues. The CDR3: CASSLSQGVSYEQYF.

The chain has TRBV6-2 or TRBV6-3 and TRBJ2-1; the TCRdb call, TRBD2, lacks DNA for checking. This CDR3 has 14 residues. Germline V CDR1 and CDR2: MNHEY, SVGEGT. The CDR3 sequence is CASSWGGGLNEQFF.

J is TRBJ2-1 and V is TRBV12-3 or TRBV12-4; the TRBD2 assignment by TCRdb is unverifiable without DNA. CDR3 length: 15 residues. The CDR3 protein is CASTLGLAGGYEQFF.

The chain is built from TRBV29-1 and TRBJ2-7. Germline lookup yields CDR1 SQVTM and CDR2 ANQGSEA. This CDR3 is built from 13 residues. CDR3 region: CSVDGGTSYEQYF.

V gene TRBV12-3 or TRBV12-4 combines with J gene TRBJ2-1; TCRdb gives TRBD1 as the D gene, but with no DNA this cannot be confirmed. The CDR3 extends over 15 amino acids. The CDR3 is CASSPPLQGRYEQFF.

V is TRBV6-1 and J is TRBJ2-6. This CDR3 is built from 16 residues. CDR1 MNHNS and CDR2 SASEGT come from the germline V gene. The CDR3 loop reads CASSEDSPSGANVLTF.

V gene TRBV4-1 combines with J gene TRBJ2-5. In germline, CDR1 is MGHRA, CDR2 YSYEKL. The length of the CDR3 is 18 residues. The CDR3: CASSLDYSILLRPETQYF.

This chain connects TRBV28 to TRBJ2-6. This CDR3 contains 12 residues. The germline CDR1 and CDR2 sequences are MDHEN and SYDVKM. The CDR3 loop is CASGSGANVLTF.

The gene calls are TRBV27 and TRBJ2-1; as DNA is missing, the TRBD2 call by TCRdb cannot be tested. This CDR3 has 17 residues. In germline, CDR1 is MNHEY, CDR2 SMNVEV (reference sequence). The chain's CDR3 is CASSWGSVTSGSIEQFF.

The chain is built from TRBV6-5 and TRBJ2-1. The length of the CDR3 is 14 residues. Germline V CDR1 and CDR2: MNHEY, SVGAGI. The CDR3 spells CASSYEGYYNEQFF.

The V call is TRBV7-6, the J call TRBJ2-5; TCRdb lists TRBD2, though no DNA is available to test this call. The CDR3 contains 17 residues. Germline lookup yields CDR1 SGHVS and CDR2 FNYEAQ. Here the CDR3 reads CASSLESGGAFQETQYF.

The genes are TRBV5-1 and TRBJ2-1; as DNA is missing, the TRBD1 call by TCRdb cannot be tested. Germline CDR1 is SGHRS and CDR2 is YFSETQ. CDR3 length equals 17 residues. CDR3 residues: CATPARTGGLTYNEQFF.

The chain has TRBV7-9 and TRBJ2-7; TCRdb returns TRBD1, unconfirmable since there is no DNA. Germline CDR1 and CDR2: SEHNR and FQNEAQ (reference sequence). The length of the CDR3 is 12 residues. The CDR3: CASSRDRDEQYF.

The chain combines TRBV2 with TRBJ2-2. CDR3 length: 14 residues. Germline assignment: CDR1 SNHLY and CDR2 FYNNEI. CDR3 protein: CASRNGGHTGELFF.

The V call is TRBV12-3 or TRBV12-4, the J call TRBJ2-7; there is no DNA to check the TCRdb D call of TRBD2. The CDR3 has 14 residues. The CDR3 sequence is CASSLYLAGGEQYF.

J is TRBJ2-7 and V is TRBV7-6; no DNA is available, so the TRBD2 call from TCRdb remains unchecked. This CDR3 contains 14 residues. Germline lookup yields CDR1 SGHVS and CDR2 FNYEAQ. The CDR3 is CASSLAGGGDEQYF.

CDR3 sequence reads: CASRGGSYNSPLHF. The chain uses TRBV12-3 or TRBV12-4 and TRBJ1-6; absent DNA, TCRdb's TRBD1 call cannot be checked. The CDR3 contains 14 residues.

This chain links TRBV29-1 with TRBJ2-7; the D call from TCRdb, TRBD1, cannot be confirmed without DNA. Per germline, CDR1 SQVTM and CDR2 ANQGSEA. This CDR3 has 12 amino acids. The CDR3: CSVRDRGLEQYF.